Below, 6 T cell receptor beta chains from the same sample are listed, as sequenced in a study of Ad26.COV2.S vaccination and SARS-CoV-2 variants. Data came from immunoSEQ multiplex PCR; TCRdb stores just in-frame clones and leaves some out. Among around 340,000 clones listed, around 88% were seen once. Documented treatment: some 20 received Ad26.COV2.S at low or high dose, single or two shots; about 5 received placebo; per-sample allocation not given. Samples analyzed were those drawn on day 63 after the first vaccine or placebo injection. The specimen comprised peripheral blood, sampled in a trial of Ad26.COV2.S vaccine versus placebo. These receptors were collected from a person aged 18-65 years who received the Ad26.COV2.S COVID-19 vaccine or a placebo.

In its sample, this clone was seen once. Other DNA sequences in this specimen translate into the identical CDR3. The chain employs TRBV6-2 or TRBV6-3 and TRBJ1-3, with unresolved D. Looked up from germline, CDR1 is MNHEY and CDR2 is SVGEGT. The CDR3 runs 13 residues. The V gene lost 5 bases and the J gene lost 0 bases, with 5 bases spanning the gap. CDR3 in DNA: TGTGCCAGCAGTCTCACCTCTGGAAACACCATATATTTT. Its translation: CASSLTSGNTIYF.

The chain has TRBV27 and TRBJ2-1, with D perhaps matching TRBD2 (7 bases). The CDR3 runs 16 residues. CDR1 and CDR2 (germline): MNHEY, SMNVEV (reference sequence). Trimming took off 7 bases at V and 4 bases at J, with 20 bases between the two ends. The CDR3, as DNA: TGTGCCAGCACCACAATAGCGGGTAGGGGGTACAATGAGCAGTTCTTC. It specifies CASTTIAGRGYNEQFF.

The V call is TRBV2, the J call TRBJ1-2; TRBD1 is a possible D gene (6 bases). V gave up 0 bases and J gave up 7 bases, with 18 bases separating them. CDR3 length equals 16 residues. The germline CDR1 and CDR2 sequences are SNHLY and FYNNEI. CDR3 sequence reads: CASSEAGPTGLGGYTF. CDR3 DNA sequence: TGTGCCAGCAGTGAAGCGGGACCTACAGGGTTAGGTGGCTACACCTTC.

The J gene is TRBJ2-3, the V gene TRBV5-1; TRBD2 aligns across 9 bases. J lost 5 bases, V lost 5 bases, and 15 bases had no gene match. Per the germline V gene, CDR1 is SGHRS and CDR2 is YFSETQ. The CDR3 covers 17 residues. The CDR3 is CASSNQGTSFLEDTQYF. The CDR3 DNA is TGCGCCAGCAGTAATCAAGGGACTAGCTTTTTGGAAGATACGCAGTATTTT.

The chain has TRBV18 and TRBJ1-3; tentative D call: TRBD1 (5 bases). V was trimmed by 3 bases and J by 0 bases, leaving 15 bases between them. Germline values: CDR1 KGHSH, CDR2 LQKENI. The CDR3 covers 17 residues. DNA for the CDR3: TGTGCCAGCTCACCCGGGGCGATCTCCGGCTCTGGAAACACCATATATTTT. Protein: CASSPGAISGSGNTIYF.

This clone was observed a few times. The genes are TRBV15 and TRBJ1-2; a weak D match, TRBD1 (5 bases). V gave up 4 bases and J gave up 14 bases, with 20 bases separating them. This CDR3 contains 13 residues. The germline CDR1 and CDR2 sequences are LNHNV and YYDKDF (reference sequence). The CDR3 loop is CATSIGGWPAPTF. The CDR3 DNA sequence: TGTGCCACCAGCATCGGGGGGTGGCCCGCTCCAACCTTC.